This record concerns one TCR beta chain sequence. Its antigen is currently not known. There are no base qualities to consult, and no much larger clone falls within one base. The data are from a study of glioma-infiltrating T cells after dendritic cell vaccination (dated by TCRdb to the mid-2010s). Background for the entire study: The cohort included 15 or so glioblastoma patients drawn from Phase I and II dendritic cell vaccination trials, of whom 9 were newly diagnosed and 6 had recurrent disease. The vaccine consisted of monocyte-derived dendritic cells cultured less than 9 days with IL-4 and GM-CSF, then pulsed overnight with autologous tumor lysate. Each patient was given three intradermal dendritic cell vaccine injections, spaced two weeks apart, in the arm below the axilla. Between 2003 and 2012, the patients were given dendritic cell vaccination pulsed with autologous tumor lysate. Tumor-infiltrating lymphocyte content was quantified and tumor and blood repertoires were compared in dendritic cell-vaccinated glioblastoma patients by deep sequencing of TCR beta CDR3 regions. Survival after dendritic cell vaccination was correlated with TCR sequencing metrics, including TIL content and tumor-blood repertoire overlap. Results and caveats for the whole study, not just this receptor: Higher estimated pretreatment TIL content predicted longer time to progression and overall survival after dendritic cell vaccination. The cohort was small and heterogeneous, and full blood and tumor sets were available for few patients, with initial-recurrent tumor pairs available for even fewer patients. TCR clonality showed no direct relationship with survival, which suggests that a diverse polyclonal response may matter. The TCR overlap response model with three groups was called speculative and said to need prospective validation.

This specimen's time point label, per the study, means: after dendritic cell vaccination, including at tumor progression/relapse. To be selected, patients needed enough residual fresh-frozen tumor tissue and more than two years of available survival data. An isocitrate dehydrogenase mutation was not carried by any of the glioblastoma patients, although molecular status was otherwise variable. PBMC collection took place before vaccination, two weeks after the third vaccination, and at tumor progression if progression occurred. The Qiagen DNeasy Blood extraction Kit was used to extract genomic DNA. Using the immunoSEQ assay, TCRB CDR3 regions were amplified from 2 micrograms of genomic DNA, or from all available DNA when less than that was on hand. The multiplex PCR relied on 60 forward primers for TCR V beta segments and 13 reverse primers for J beta segments. To estimate the number of reads per starting template, synthetic control templates were added to each sample at limiting dilution. Sequencing produced 87 bp reads on the Illumina HiSeq System. The source study handled its data this way. PCR and sequencing errors were removed by a nearest neighbor algorithm that merged closely related sequences. TCR overlap was defined as the percentage of unique tumor TCR beta sequences that were also present in the same patient's peripheral blood. In TCRdb, the immuneACCESS table is reduced to in-frame sequences with V and J assigned. These tables do not hold every clone; where another copy was compared, an unresolved V gene accounts for under half, and the others remain unexplained. The DNA gave D and trimming, while V, J and clone size come from that table. The sample has 70,000 to 90,000 clones on record, under 85% of them singletons. The ten biggest clones cover 6% to 8% of the sample.

The sequence was obtained from a human donor with glioblastoma. The sample consisted of blood, taken after dendritic cell vaccination.

CDR3 reads: CASGRTTITNSPLHF. The DNA is as follows: TGTGCCAGCGGTAGGACTACAATAACCAATTCACCCCTCCACTTT. Recombination joined TRBV7-2 with TRBJ1-6; no D segment can be confidently identified. The CDR3 numbers 15 residues from cysteine through phenylalanine. CDR3 DNA is the only sequence kept; it has 45 bases, read in frame from the first base. Via the germline V gene, CDR1 is SGHTA and CDR2 FQGNSA. A distance of 18 bases separates the germline ends of V and J, which lose 8 bases and 7 bases respectively.